This TCR beta chain is from a study of CD8+ T cells in alopecia areata (dated by TCRdb to 2016 to 2019). Regarding the study in general: The study used high-throughput TCRbeta sequencing to examine T cell clonal expansion in alopecia areata, in both the C3H/HeJ mouse model and human patients. Scalp tissue and sorted CD4+ and CD8+ peripheral blood T cells from patchy and totalis/universalis alopecia areata patients and from healthy controls were covered by human TCRbeta sequencing. Scalp clonality was compared across normal scalp (n=4), patchy alopecia areata scalp (n=8), and alopecia totalis/universalis scalp (n=8). The RNA source kit depended on sample type: the PAXgene miRNA kit for fixed scalp, the miRNeasy kit for PBMCs, and the RNeasy kit for mouse skin. TCRbeta CDR3 regions were amplified by immunoSEQ multiplex PCR using 35 Vbeta forward and 13 Jbeta reverse primers. What the authors observed across the whole study: Shared TCR sequences between patients were less evident than in mice, which may be partly attributable to HLA diversity in the patient population. Resident alphabeta T cells in normal human skin are also sequenced, complicating scalp TCR repertoire analysis, unlike mouse skin dominated by gammadelta T cells. Compared with normal scalp, lesional scalp had higher clonality and more expanded CD8+ clones, particularly in alopecia totalis/universalis, a pattern that suggests antigenic drive.

CDR1 and CDR2 were assigned from the germline V gene (reference sequence) as SEHNR and FQNEAQ. V and J are truncated by 5 bases and 4 bases respectively, leaving an intervening sequence of 17 bases. Including the terminal cysteine and phenylalanine, the CDR3 comprises 15 residues. Solely the CDR3 DNA is kept, with 45 bases framed from the first base. Lesional scalp punch biopsies and peripheral blood were obtained from alopecia areata patients. PBMCs were isolated by density centrifugation and stained for CD3, CD4 and CD8, and CD4+ and CD8+ T cells were sorted on a FACSAria. Alopecia areata patients who were not treated were recruited through a multicenter biomarker study. For five or six biomarker-study patients, blood CD8+ T cells were further sorted into NKG2D-low and NKG2D-high fractions. Libraries were prepared through the immunoSEQ multiplex PCR assay. For TCR sequencing, RNA was extracted from every sample and reverse transcribed into cDNA to serve as template. SuperScript III was used to make first-strand cDNA, primed with a 2:1 mix of oligo-dT and random hexamers. Amplification bias was assessed with a synthetic immune receptor repertoire, and residual bias was removed computationally. As for how the authors treated the data: After raw reads were preprocessed to remove errors, the CDR3 was defined following IMGT conventions as running from the conserved cysteine to phenylalanine. To get clonality, Shannon entropy was normalized by log2 of the number of productive unique TCRs and the result was subtracted from 1. Whether each scalp clone was CD4 or CD8 was inferred by checking scalp TCRbeta sequences against the CD4 and CD8 repertoires from sorted blood. TCRdb's version of the immuneACCESS table is confined to in-frame rearrangements and falls short of the full clone set. An unresolved V gene accounts for under half of the shortfall where checked; the remainder is of unknown origin. That table gives V, J and clone size, and the DNA gave D and trimming. The sample yields approximately 130,000 clones; around 50% were counted once. Of the sample, roughly 10% is held by the ten largest clones.

On this clone itself: Its binding antigen is unknown. No base quality values were provided; no much bigger clone lies one nucleotide off.

The receptor comes from a human donor with alopecia areata. The rearrangement joined TRBV7-9 to TRBJ1-2; no D segment can be confidently identified. The sequenced sample consisted of NKG2D-low CD8+ T cells sorted from blood. The cell subset or site label on this specimen signifies: sorted CD8+ NKG2D-low blood T cells. The CDR3 region: CASSDETGRIYGYTF. The sequenced DNA is TGTGCCAGCAGCGATGAGACTGGGCGAATCTATGGCTACACCTTC.